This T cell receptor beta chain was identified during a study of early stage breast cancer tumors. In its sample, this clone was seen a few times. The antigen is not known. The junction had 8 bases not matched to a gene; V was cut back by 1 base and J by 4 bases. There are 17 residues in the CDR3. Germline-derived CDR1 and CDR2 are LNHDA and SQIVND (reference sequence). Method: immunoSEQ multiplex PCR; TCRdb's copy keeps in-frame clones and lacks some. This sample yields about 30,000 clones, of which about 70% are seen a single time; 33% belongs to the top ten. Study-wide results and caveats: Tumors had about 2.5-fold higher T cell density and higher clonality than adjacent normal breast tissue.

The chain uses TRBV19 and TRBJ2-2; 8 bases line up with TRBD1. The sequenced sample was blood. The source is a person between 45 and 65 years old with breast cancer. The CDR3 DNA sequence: TGTGCCAGTAGTATAGGGACAGGGTCGTATGGCACCGGGGAGCTGTTTTTT. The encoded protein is CASSIGTGSYGTGELFF.